This is a list of T cell receptor beta chains from one sample in a study of blood T cell repertoires in COVID-19. Profiling relied on immunoSEQ multiplex PCR, and the TCRdb table lists in-frame clones only, not all of them. The sample contains approximately 180,000 clones, around nine tenths of which appear only once. The sequencing input was peripheral blood. Receptors were obtained from a human donor in a cohort sampled during active COVID-19. Both conserved end residues are part of each CDR3. The order of the fields is V gene, clone size, J gene, D gene, CDR3 DNA, CDR3 protein. A D gene is named only where the DNA matches it firmly. Expanded clones get a size class; other rows say once, few or many, or leave the size out.

TRBV28	-	TRBJ1-1	-	TGTGCCAGCAGTTTATCCGGGGGGCGGACTGAAGCTTTCTTT	CASSLSGGRTEAFF
TRBV3-1/TRBV3-2	-	TRBJ2-5	TRBD2	TGTGCCAGCAGCCAAGATTCGGCGGGGGGGAGGACCCAGTACTTC	CASSQDSAGGRTQYF
TRBV5-1	-	TRBJ2-5	-	TGCGCCAGCAGTTGGGGGGACCGCAGAAAAGAGACCCAGTACTTC	CASSWGDRRKETQYF
TRBV3-1/TRBV3-2	-	TRBJ2-7	TRBD1	TGTGCCAGCAGCCAAGCGATGGCGGGACAGGGGGCGTACGAGCAGTACTTC	CASSQAMAGQGAYEQYF
TRBV27	-	TRBJ1-1	-	TGTGCCAGCAGTTGGCAGATGAACACTGAAGCTTTCTTT	CASSWQMNTEAFF
TRBV5-1	-	TRBJ2-7	TRBD2	TGCGCCAGCAGCTCCGGGACTAGCAGCCTCTACGAGCAGTACTTC	CASSSGTSSLYEQYF
TRBV4-3	-	TRBJ1-4	TRBD1	TGCGCCAGCAGCCAAATGGTCGGACAGGGGGCTGAAAAACTGTTTTTT	CASSQMVGQGAEKLFF
TRBV5-1	once	TRBJ1-4	TRBD1	TGCGCCAGCAGCTTGGCGGGGACAGGGGGCGCGGGAGCTAATGAAAAACTGTTTTTT	CASSLAGTGGAGANEKLFF
TRBV30	-	TRBJ1-5	TRBD1	TGTGCCTGGAGTGGATGGACAGGGAGTGGAAGCAATCAGCCCCAGCATTTT	CAWSGWTGSGSNQPQHF
TRBV9	-	TRBJ2-7	-	TGTGCCAGCAGCGTAGCTGGAGGTCCCCTCTACGAGCAGTACTTC	CASSVAGGPLYEQYF
TRBV7-2	-	TRBJ2-3	TRBD2	TGTGCCAGCATACCCTCGATAGCGGGGGGGCCCAGCACAGATACGCAGTATTTT	CASIPSIAGGPSTDTQYF
TRBV5-1	-	TRBJ2-7	-	TGCGCCAGCAGCCCGGAGCAGTCGGAGCAGTACTTC	CASSPEQSEQYF
TRBV6-5	-	TRBJ1-1	TRBD1	TGTGCCAGCAGTATCCAGGGACAGATGAACACTGAAGCTTTCTTT	CASSIQGQMNTEAFF
TRBV19	few	TRBJ2-3	TRBD2	TGTGCCAGTAGTCTAGGCGGGGGGGAAACTAGCACAGATACGCAGTATTTT	CASSLGGGETSTDTQYF
TRBV19	few	TRBJ1-5	-	TGTGCCAGTAAGGCCCGGGGGGCAGGGGACCAGCCCCAGCATTTT	CASKARGAGDQPQHF
TRBV5-1	-	TRBJ2-2	TRBD1	TGCGCCAGCAGCCTACAGGGGTGGACCGGGGAGCTGTTTTTT	CASSLQGWTGELFF
TRBV19	-	TRBJ1-2	-	TGTGCCAGTAGCTCAGGGGCAGGGGCTAACTATGGCTACACCTTC	CASSSGAGANYGYTF
TRBV7-8	-	TRBJ2-5	TRBD2	TGTGCCAGCAGCCCCGGACTAGCGGGGGGAGGGTTTGAGGAGACCCAGTACTTC	CASSPGLAGGGFEETQYF
TRBV27	-	TRBJ1-2	TRBD1	TGTGCCAGCAGCTCCGGGACAGGGACCTATGGCTACACCTTC	CASSSGTGTYGYTF
TRBV18	-	TRBJ1-6	-	TGTGCCAGCTCCATCGGGGTTGCCGATAATTCACCCCTCCACTTT	CASSIGVADNSPLHF
TRBV7-9	-	TRBJ1-1	-	TGTGCCAGCAGCGACCGGGAAATGAACACTGAAGCTTTCTTT	CASSDREMNTEAFF
TRBV7-9	-	TRBJ2-7	TRBD1	TGTGCCAGCAGCTTAGCAGGACAGGGGTGGTACGAGCAGTACTTC	CASSLAGQGWYEQYF
TRBV5-4	few	TRBJ1-1	-	TGTGCCAGCAGCTTGGCCGAGACAGGCCGAAACACTGAAGCTTTCTTT	CASSLAETGRNTEAFF
TRBV15	-	TRBJ1-3	-	TGTGCCACCAGCAGAGATGGGGGGTTAGGAAACACCATATATTTT	CATSRDGGLGNTIYF
TRBV11-2	-	TRBJ1-5	-	TGTGCCAGCAGCTTACATAGCCGACAGCCCCAGCATTTT	CASSLHSRQPQHF
TRBV27	-	TRBJ1-5	-	TGTGCCAGCAGTCCAGGCGGGGGATGGAGCAATCAGCCCCAGCATTTT	CASSPGGGWSNQPQHF
TRBV19	-	TRBJ2-7	TRBD2	TGTGCCAGTAGTGCATCTAGCGGGAGGAGCTGGTCCGAGCAGTACTTC	CASSASSGRSWSEQYF
TRBV10-3	few	TRBJ2-7	TRBD2	TGTGCCATCAGTGTGGCGGGAGGGTACGAGCAGTACTTC	CAISVAGGYEQYF
TRBV19	-	TRBJ2-1	TRBD2	TGTGCCAGTAGTCGCGGGGGGAGCTCCTACAATGAGCAGTTCTTC	CASSRGGSSYNEQFF
TRBV6-2/TRBV6-3	-	TRBJ1-1	-	TGTGCCAGCACCCCCGGGGGGACCCGGGGGAACACTGAAGCTTTCTTT	CASTPGGTRGNTEAFF
TRBV20-1	-	TRBJ2-1	TRBD1	TGCAGTGCTAGTATTTGGGCTTGGGACAGTAGCTCCTACAATGAGCAGTTCTTC	CSASIWAWDSSSYNEQFF
TRBV27	-	TRBJ2-3	TRBD2	TGTGCCAGCAGGCGAGCGGGAGGGCCGACAGATACGCAGTATTTT	CASRRAGGPTDTQYF
TRBV27	-	TRBJ2-7	TRBD2	TGTGCCAGCAGTTCCCGACGCGGGGTGGCGGGAGGCTCCTACGAGCAGTACTTC	CASSSRRGVAGGSYEQYF
TRBV5-6	-	TRBJ2-5	-	TGTGCCAGCAGCTTGGGGGGCAGGATCGAGACCCAGTACTTC	CASSLGGRIETQYF
TRBV30	-	TRBJ2-7	TRBD2	TGTGCCTCAACCCCCGGGACTAGCTCCTACGAGCAGTACTTC	CASTPGTSSYEQYF
TRBV5-1	-	TRBJ2-7	TRBD2	TGCGCCAGCAGCTTCCGATCCGGAGCGGGGGGGAGCTCCTACGAGCAGTACTTC	CASSFRSGAGGSSYEQYF
TRBV2	-	TRBJ2-3	TRBD1	TGTGCCAGCAGGGGGACAGTCTCAAGGACAGATACGCAGTATTTT	CASRGTVSRTDTQYF
TRBV7-2	few	TRBJ2-7	TRBD2	TGTGCCAGCAGCTTACCAGCGGGGGGGCCGGGGCAGTACTTC	CASSLPAGGPGQYF
TRBV28	-	TRBJ2-5	-	TGTGCCAGCAGTTTGGGAGGAAAAGAGACCCAGTACTTC	CASSLGGKETQYF
TRBV6-6	once	TRBJ1-4	-	TGTGCCAGCAGGTCCCGGGTAGAAGAAAAACTGTTTTTT	CASRSRVEEKLFF
TRBV19	-	TRBJ2-7	-	TGTGCCAGTAGTATAGGGACAGTTTACGAGCAGTACTTC	CASSIGTVYEQYF
TRBV19	-	TRBJ2-7	TRBD2	TGTGCCAGTAGCCCCGGGACTAGCGGGGGTCCCTCCTACGAGCAGTACTTC	CASSPGTSGGPSYEQYF